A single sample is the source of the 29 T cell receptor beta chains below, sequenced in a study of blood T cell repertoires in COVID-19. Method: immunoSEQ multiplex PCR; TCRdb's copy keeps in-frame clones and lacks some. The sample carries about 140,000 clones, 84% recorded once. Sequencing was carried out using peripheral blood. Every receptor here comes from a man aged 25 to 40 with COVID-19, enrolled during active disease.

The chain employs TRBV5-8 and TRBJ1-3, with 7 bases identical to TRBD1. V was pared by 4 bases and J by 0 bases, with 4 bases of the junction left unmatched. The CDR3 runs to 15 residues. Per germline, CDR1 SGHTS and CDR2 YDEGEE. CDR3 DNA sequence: TGTGCCAGCAGCATGGGACAGAGCTCTGGAAACACCATATATTTT. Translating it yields CASSMGQSSGNTIYF.

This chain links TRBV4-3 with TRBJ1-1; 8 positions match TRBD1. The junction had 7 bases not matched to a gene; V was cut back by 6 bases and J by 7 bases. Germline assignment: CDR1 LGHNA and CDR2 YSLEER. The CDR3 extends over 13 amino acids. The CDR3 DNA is TGCGCCAGCAGACACGACAGGGGAAGTGAAGCTTTCTTT. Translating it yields CASRHDRGSEAFF.

In DNA form, the CDR3 reads TGTGCCAGTATCCCCTACTGGGACAGGGACTTTGGCTACACCTTC. Its translation is CASIPYWDRDFGYTF. V and J are TRBV19 and TRBJ1-2; 9 nucleotides match TRBD1. The CDR3 loop spans 15 amino acids. Losses at the gene ends were 7 bases for V and 7 bases for J; bases not matched to a gene: 13. Germline assignment: CDR1 LNHDA and CDR2 SQIVND (reference sequence).

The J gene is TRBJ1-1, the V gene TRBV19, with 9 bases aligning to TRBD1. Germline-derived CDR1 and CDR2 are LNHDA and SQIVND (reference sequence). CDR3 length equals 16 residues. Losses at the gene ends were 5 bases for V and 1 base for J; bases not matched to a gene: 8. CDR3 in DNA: TGTGCCAGTAGTGAAGACAGGGGGATAGGGAACACTGAAGCTTTCTTT. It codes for CASSEDRGIGNTEAFF.

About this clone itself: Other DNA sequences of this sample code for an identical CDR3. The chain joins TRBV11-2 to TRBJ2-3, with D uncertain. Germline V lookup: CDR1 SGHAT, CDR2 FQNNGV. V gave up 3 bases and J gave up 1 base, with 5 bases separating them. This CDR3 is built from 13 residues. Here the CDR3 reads CASSFPGTDTQYF. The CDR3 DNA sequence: TGTGCCAGCAGCTTCCCCGGCACAGATACGCAGTATTTT.

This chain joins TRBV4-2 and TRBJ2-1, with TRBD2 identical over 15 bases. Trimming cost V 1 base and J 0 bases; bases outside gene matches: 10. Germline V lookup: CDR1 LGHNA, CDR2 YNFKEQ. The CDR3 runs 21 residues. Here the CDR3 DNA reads TGTGCCAGCAGCCAAGGGGGGGGGACTAGCGGGAGGATCAGCTCCTACAATGAGCAGTTCTTC. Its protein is CASSQGGGTSGRISSYNEQFF.

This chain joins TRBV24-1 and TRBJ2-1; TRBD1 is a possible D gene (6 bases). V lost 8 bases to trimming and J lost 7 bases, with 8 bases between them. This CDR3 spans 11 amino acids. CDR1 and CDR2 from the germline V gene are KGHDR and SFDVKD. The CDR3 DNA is TGTGCCACCATGAGGGGGAATGAGCAGTTCTTC. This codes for CATMRGNEQFF.

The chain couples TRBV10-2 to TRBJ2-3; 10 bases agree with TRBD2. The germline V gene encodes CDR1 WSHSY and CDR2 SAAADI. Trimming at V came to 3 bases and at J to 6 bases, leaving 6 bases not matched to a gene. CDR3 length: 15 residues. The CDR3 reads CASSDPAGGRDTQYF. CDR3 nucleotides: TGCGCCAGCAGTGACCCAGCGGGAGGGAGGGATACGCAGTATTTT.

The CDR3 here is CASSLAGGETQYF. CDR3 DNA sequence: TGTGCCAGCAGCTTAGCGGGGGGAGAGACCCAGTACTTC. This sequence joins TRBV7-9 and TRBJ2-5, with D possibly matching TRBD2 (6 bases). The CDR3 loop spans 13 amino acids. V shed 0 bases and J shed 4 bases, with 6 bases lying between them. Germline V CDR1 and CDR2: SEHNR, FQNEAQ (reference sequence).

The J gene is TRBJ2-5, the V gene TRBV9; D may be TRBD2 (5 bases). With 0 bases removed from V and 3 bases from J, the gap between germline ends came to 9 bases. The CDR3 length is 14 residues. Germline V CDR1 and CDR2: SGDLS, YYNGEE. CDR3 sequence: CASSVAGIEETQYF. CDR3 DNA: TGTGCCAGCAGCGTAGCGGGAATTGAAGAGACCCAGTACTTC.

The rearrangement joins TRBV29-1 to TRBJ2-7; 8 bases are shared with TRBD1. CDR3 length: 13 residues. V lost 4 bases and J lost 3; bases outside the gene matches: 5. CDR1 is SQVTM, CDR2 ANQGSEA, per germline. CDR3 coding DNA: TGCAGCGTTGGTCTCGGGACAGGCTACGAGCAGTACTTC. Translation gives CSVGLGTGYEQYF.

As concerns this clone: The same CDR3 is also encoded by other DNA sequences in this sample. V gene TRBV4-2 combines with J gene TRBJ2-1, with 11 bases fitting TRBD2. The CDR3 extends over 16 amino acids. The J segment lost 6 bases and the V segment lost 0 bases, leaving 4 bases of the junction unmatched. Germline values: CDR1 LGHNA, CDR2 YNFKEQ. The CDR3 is CASSQDRLAGGNEQFF. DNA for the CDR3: TGTGCCAGCAGCCAAGATCGGCTAGCGGGAGGCAATGAGCAGTTCTTC.

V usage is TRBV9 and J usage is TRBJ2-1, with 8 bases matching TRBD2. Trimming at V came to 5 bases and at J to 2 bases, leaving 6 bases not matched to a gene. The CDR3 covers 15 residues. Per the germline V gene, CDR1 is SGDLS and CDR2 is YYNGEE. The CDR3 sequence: CASRSGLATYNEQFF. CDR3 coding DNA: TGTGCCAGCAGATCCGGACTAGCCACCTACAATGAGCAGTTCTTC.

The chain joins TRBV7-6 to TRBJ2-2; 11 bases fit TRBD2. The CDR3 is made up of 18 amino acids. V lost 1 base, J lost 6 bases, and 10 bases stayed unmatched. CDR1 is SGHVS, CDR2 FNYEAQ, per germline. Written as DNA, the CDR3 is TGTGCCAGCAGCTTAGACCTCTCACTAGCGGGAGTAGCCGGGGAGCTGTTTTTT. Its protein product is CASSLDLSLAGVAGELFF.

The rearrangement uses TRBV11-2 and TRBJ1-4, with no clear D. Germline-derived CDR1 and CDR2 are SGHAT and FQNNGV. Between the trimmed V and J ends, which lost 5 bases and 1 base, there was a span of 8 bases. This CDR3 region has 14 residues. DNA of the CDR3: TGTGCCAGCAGCCTGATCGGAACTAATGAAAAACTGTTTTTT. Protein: CASSLIGTNEKLFF.

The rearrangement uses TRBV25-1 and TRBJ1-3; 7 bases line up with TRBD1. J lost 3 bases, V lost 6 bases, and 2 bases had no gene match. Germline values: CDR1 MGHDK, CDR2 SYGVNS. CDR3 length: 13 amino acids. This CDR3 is CASRTGNGNTIYF. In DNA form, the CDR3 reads TGTGCCAGCAGGACAGGGAATGGAAACACCATATATTTT.

CDR3 sequence (DNA): TGTGCCAGCACCTCCGGGCCGGGAGGGCCCTCCTACAATGAGCAGTTCTTC. Translation: CASTSGPGGPSYNEQFF. V gene TRBV9 combines with J gene TRBJ2-1, with 8 bases matching TRBD2. The V gene end was trimmed by 6 bases and the J gene end by 0 bases; junction bases not matched to a gene: 11. This CDR3 spans 17 amino acids. CDR1 SGDLS and CDR2 YYNGEE come from the germline V gene.

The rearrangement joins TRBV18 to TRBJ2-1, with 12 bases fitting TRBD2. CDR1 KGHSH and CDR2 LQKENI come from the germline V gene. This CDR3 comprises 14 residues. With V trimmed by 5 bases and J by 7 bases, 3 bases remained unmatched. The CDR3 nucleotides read TGTGCCAGCTCAAGCGGGACTAGCGGGAATGAGCAGTTCTTC. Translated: CASSSGTSGNEQFF. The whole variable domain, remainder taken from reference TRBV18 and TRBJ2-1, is NAGVMQNPRHLVRRRGQEARLRCSPMKGHSHVYWYRQLPEEGLKFMVYLQKENIIDESGMPKERFSAEFPKEGPSILRIQQVVRGDSAAYFCASSSGTSGNEQFFGPGTRLTVL.

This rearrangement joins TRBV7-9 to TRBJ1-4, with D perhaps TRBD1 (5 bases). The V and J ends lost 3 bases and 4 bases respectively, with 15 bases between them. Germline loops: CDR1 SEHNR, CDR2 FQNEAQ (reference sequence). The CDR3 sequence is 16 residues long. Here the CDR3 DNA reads TGTGCCAGCAGCTTCATGGGGCTACGGATTAATGAAAAACTGTTTTTT. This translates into CASSFMGLRINEKLFF. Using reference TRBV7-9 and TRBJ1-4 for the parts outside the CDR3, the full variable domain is DTGVSQNPRHKITKRGQNVTFRCDPISEHNRLYWYRQTLGQGPEFLTYFQNEAQLEKSRLLSDRFSAERPKGSFSTLEIQRTEQGDSAMYLCASSFMGLRINEKLFFGSGTQLSVL.

The CDR3 coding sequence is TGTGCCAGCAGCGCCAGGGGGCGGTCCGACGAGCAGTACTTC. Translated: CASSARGRSDEQYF. The gene calls are TRBV11-3 and TRBJ2-7, with TRBD1 identical over 8 bases. With 5 bases clipped from V and 5 bases from J, the junction kept 8 bases outside the gene matches. This CDR3 has 14 residues. Looked up from germline, CDR1 is SGHNT and CDR2 is YENEEA.

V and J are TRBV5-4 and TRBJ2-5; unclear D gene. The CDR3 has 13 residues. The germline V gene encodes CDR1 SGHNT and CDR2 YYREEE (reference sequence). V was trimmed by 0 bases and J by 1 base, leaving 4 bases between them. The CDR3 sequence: CASSLVSQETQYF. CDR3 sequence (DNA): TGTGCCAGCAGCTTGGTATCCCAAGAGACCCAGTACTTC.

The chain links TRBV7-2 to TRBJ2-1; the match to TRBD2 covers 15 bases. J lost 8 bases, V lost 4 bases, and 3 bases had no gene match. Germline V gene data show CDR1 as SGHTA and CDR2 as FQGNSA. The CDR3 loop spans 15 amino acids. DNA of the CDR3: TGTGCCAGCAGCTGGACTAGCGGGAGGGCCCATGAGCAGTTCTTC. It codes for CASSWTSGRAHEQFF.

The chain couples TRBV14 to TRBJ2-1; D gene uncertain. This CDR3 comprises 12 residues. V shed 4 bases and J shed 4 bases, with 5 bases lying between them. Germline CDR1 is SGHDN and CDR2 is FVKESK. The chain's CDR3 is CASSLSYNEQFF. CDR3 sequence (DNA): TGTGCCAGCAGCCTGTCTTACAATGAGCAGTTCTTC.

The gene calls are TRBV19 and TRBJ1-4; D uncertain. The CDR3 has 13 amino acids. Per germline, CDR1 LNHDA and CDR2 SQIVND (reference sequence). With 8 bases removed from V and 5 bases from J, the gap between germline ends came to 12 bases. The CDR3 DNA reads TGTGCCAGTTATTCGGGAGTAAATGAAAAACTGTTTTTT. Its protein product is CASYSGVNEKLFF.

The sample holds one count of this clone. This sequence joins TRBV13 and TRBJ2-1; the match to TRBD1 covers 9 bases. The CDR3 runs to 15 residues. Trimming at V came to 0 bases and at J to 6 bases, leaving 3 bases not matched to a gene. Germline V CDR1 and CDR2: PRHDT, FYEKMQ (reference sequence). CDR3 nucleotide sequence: TGTGCCAGCAGCTTAGGCCGGGACAGGGCCAATGAGCAGTTCTTC. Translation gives CASSLGRDRANEQFF.

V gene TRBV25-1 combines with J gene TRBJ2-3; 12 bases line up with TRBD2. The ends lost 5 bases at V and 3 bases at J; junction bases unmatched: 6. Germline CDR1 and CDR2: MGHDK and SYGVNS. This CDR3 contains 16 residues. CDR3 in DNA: TGTGCCAGCAGTCTATCGACTAGCGGGAGAACAGATACGCAGTATTTT. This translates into CASSLSTSGRTDTQYF.

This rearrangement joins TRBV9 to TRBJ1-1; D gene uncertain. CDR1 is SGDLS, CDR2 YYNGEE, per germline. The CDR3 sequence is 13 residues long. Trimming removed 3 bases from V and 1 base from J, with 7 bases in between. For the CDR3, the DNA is TGTGCCAGCAGCGCGGACTCGAACACTGAAGCTTTCTTT. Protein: CASSADSNTEAFF.

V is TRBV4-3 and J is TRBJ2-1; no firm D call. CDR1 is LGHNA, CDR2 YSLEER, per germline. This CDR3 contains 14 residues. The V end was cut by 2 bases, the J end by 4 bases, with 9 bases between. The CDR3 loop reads CASSQIIAYNEQFF. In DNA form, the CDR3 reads TGCGCCAGCAGCCAAATTATAGCTTACAATGAGCAGTTCTTC.

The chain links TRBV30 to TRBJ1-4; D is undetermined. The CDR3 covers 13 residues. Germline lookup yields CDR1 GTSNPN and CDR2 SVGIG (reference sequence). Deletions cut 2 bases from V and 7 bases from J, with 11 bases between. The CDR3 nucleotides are TGTGCCTGGAGTTCGGGTGCCGGTGAAAAACTGTTTTTT. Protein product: CAWSSGAGEKLFF.